This TCR beta chain was recovered during a study of blood T cell repertoires in COVID-19. Sequenced by immunoSEQ multiplex PCR; TCRdb stores in-frame clones only, minus some. The data hold about 240,000 clones, with more than 85% observed a single time. Turning to this clone: Its ends do not fully match the called genes, so a read error is possible.

Cohort placement rested on clinical history that participants reported themselves. The CDR3 spans 14 residues. Germline-derived CDR1 and CDR2 are SGHTA and FQGNSA. Sequencing input: PBMCs or T cells enriched from blood (not recorded which). The chain uses TRBV7-2 and TRBJ1-1; D remains ambiguous. This sequence was found in a woman aged 25 to 39 who had recovered from COVID-19. The CDR3 loop is CASSPMDLNNEAFF. In DNA, the CDR3 is TGTGCCAGCAGCCCTATGGACTTGAACAATGAAGCTTTCTTT.